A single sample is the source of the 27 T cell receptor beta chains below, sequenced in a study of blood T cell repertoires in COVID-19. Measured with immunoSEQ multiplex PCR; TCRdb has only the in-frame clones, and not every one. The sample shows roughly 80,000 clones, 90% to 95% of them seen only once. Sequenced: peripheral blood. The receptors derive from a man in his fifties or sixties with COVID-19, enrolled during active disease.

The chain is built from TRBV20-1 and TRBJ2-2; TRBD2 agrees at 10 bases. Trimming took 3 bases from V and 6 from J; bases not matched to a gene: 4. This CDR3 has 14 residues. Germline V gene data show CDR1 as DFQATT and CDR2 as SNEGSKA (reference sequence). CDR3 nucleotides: TGCAGTGCTAGTAATCTAGCGGGAGCCGGGGAGCTGTTTTTT. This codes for CSASNLAGAGELFF.

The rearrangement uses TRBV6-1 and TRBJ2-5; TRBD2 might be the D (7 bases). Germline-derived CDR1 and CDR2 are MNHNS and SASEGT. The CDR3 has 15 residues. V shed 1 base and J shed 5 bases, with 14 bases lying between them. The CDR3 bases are TGTGCCAGCAGTGAAGATTGGGGGGGCGCGGAGACCCAGTACTTC. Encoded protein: CASSEDWGGAETQYF.

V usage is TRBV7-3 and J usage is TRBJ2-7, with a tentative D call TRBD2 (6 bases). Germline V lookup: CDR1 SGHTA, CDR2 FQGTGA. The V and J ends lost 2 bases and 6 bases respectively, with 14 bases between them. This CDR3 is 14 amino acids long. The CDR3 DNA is TGTGCCAGCAGCTTATGGGGTTCAGCGGGCGAGCAGTACGTC. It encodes CASSLWGSAGEQYV.

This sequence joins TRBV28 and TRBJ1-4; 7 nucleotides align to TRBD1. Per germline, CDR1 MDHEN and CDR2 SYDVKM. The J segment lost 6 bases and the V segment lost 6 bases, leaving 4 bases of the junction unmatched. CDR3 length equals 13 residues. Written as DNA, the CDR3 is TGTGCCAGCAGGTCAACAGGGGATGAAAAACTGTTTTTT. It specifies CASRSTGDEKLFF. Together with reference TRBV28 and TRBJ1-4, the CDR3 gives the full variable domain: DVKVTQSSRYLVKRTGEKVFLECVQDMDHENMFWYRQDPGLGLRLIYFSYDVKMKEKGDIPEGYSVSREKKERFSLILESASTNQTSMYLCASRSTGDEKLFFGSGTQLSVL.

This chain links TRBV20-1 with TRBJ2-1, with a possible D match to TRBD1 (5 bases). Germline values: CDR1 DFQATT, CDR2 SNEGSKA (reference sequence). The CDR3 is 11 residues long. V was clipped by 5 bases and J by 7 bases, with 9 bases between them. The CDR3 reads CSAFRVNEQFF. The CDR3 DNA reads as TGCAGTGCTTTCAGGGTAAATGAGCAGTTCTTC.

The DNA for the CDR3 is TGTGCCAGCAAAACATCCAAGAGGGAAAAACTGTTTTTT. Translating gives CASKTSKREKLFF. This chain joins TRBV2 and TRBJ1-4; D is unclear. The length of the CDR3 is 13 residues. The ends were cut back, 7 bases at V and 8 bases at J, with 14 bases in the middle. The germline V gene has CDR1 SNHLY and CDR2 FYNNEI.

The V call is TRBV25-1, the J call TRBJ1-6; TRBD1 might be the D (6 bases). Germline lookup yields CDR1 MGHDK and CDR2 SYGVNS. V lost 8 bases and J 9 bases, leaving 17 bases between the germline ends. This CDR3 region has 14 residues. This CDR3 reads CASARAGEGSPLHF. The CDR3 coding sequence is TGTGCCAGCGCCAGGGCAGGGGAGGGTTCACCCCTCCACTTT.

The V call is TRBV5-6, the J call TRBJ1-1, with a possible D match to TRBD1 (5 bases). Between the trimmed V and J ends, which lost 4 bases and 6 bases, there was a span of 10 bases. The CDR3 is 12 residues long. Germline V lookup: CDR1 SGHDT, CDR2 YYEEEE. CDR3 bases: TGTGCCAGCAGCCACATAGGGGCTGAAGCTTTCTTT. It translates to CASSHIGAEAFF.

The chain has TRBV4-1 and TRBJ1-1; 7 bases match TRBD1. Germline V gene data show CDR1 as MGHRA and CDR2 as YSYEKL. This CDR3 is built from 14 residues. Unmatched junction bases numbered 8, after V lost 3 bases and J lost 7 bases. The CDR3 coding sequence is TGCGCCAGCAGCCAGACAGGGCAGGGAGATGAAGCTTTCTTT. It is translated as CASSQTGQGDEAFF.

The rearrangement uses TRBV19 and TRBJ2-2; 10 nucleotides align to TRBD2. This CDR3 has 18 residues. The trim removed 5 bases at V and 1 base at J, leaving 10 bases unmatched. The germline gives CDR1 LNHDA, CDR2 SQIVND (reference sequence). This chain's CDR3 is CASSQNGLAVGNTGELFF. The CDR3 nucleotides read TGTGCCAGTAGTCAAAACGGACTAGCGGTTGGGAACACCGGGGAGCTGTTTTTT.

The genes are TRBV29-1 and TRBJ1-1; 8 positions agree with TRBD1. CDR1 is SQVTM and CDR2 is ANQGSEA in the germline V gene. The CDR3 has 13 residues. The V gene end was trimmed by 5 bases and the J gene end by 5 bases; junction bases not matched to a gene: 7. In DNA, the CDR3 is TGCAGCGTTACAGGACAGGGAGGGACTGAAGCTTTCTTT. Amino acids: CSVTGQGGTEAFF.

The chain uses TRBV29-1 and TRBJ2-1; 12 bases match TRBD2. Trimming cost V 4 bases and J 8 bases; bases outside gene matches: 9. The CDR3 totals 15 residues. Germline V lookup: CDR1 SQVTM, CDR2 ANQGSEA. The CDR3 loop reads CSVVLGRLAGDEQFF. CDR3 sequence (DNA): TGCAGCGTTGTATTGGGGAGACTAGCGGGAGATGAGCAGTTCTTC.

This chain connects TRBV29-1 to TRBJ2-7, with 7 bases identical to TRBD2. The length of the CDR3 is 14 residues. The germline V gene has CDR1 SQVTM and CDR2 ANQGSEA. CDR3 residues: CSARLAGGSYEQYF. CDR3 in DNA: TGCAGTGCCAGGTTAGCGGGTGGTTCCTACGAGCAGTACTTC.

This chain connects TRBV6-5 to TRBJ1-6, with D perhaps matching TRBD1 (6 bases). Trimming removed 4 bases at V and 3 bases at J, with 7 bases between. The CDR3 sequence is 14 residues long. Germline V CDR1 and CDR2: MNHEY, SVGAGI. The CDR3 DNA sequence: TGTGCCAGCAGTTCGGACAGCTATAATTCACCCCTCCACTTT. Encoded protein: CASSSDSYNSPLHF.

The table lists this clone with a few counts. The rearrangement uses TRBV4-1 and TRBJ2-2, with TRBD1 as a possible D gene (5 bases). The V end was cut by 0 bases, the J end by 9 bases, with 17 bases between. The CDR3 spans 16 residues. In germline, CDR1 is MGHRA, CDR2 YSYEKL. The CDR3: CASSQEGRARIRELFF. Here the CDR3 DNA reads TGCGCCAGCAGCCAAGAAGGCAGGGCTCGGATCAGGGAGCTGTTTTTT.

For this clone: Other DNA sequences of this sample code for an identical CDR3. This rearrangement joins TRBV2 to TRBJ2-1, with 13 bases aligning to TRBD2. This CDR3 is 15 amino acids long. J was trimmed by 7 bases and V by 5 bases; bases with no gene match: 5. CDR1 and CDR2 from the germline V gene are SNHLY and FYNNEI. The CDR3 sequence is CASSPGLAGSNEQFF. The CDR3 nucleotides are TGTGCCAGCAGTCCGGGACTAGCGGGATCAAATGAGCAGTTCTTC. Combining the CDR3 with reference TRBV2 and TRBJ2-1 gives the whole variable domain EPEVTQTPSHQVTQMGQEVILRCVPISNHLYFYWYRQILGQKVEFLVSFYNNEISEKSEIFDDQFSVERPDGSNFTLKIRSTKLEDSAMYFCASSPGLAGSNEQFFGPGTRLTVL.

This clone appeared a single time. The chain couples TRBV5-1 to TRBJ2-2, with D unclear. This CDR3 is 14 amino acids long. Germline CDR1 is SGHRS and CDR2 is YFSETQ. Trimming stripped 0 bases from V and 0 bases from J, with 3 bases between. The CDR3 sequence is CASSLAANTGELFF. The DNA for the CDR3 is TGCGCCAGCAGCTTGGCCGCGAACACCGGGGAGCTGTTTTTT.

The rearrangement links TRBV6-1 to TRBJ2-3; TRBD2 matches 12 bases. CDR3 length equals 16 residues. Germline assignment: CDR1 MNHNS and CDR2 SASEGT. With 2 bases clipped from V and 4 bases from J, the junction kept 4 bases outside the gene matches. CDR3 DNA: TGTGCCAGCAGTGAAACCCCTAGCGGGAGGGCAGATACGCAGTATTTT. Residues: CASSETPSGRADTQYF.

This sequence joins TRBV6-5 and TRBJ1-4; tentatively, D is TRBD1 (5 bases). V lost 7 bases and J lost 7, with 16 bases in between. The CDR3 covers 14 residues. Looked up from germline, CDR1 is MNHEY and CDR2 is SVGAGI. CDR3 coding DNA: TGTGCCAGCATGGGAAGGACATTGAGTGAAAAACTGTTTTTT. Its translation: CASMGRTLSEKLFF.

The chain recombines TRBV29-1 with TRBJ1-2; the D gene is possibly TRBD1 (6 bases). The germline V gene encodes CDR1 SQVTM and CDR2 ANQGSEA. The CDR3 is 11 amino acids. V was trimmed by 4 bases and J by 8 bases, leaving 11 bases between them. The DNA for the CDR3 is TGCAGCGTTGTCAGGGGTGGGGGCTACACCTTC. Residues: CSVVRGGGYTF.

The CDR3 region has the DNA TGTGCCAGCAGTTCCCCGGGACAGACCTACGAGCAGTACTTC. Translating gives CASSSPGQTYEQYF. This sequence joins TRBV6-2 or TRBV6-3 and TRBJ2-7, with 7 bases aligning to TRBD1. From germline, CDR1 is MNHEY and CDR2 SVGEGT. V gave up 4 bases and J gave up 2 bases; unmatched junction bases: 5. The CDR3 extends over 14 amino acids.

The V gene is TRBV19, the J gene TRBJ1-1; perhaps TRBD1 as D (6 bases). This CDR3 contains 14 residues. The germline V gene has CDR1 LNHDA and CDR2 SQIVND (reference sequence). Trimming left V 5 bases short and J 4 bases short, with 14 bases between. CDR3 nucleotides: TGTGCCAGTAGTGTCAGGGGCGCGGGCACTGAAGCTTTCTTT. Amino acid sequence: CASSVRGAGTEAFF.

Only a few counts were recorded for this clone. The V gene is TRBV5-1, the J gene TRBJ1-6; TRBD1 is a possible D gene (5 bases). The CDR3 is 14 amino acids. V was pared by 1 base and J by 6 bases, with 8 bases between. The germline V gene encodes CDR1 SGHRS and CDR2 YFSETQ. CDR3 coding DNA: TGCGCCAGCAGCTTGCAACAGGTTAATTCACCCCTCCACTTT. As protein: CASSLQQVNSPLHF.

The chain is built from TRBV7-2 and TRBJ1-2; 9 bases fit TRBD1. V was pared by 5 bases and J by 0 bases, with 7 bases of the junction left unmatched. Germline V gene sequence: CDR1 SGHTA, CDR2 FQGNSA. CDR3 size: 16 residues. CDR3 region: CASSPDRGLTNYGYTF. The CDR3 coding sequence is TGTGCCAGCAGCCCGGACAGGGGATTAACTAACTATGGCTACACCTTC.

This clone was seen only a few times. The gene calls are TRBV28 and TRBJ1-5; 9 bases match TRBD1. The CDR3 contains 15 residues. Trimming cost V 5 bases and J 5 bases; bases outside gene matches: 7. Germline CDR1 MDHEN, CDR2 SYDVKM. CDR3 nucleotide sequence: TGTGCCAGCAGTCCTACAGGGGGCGATTATCAGCCCCAGCATTTT. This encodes CASSPTGGDYQPQHF. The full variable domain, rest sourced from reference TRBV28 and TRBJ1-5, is DVKVTQSSRYLVKRTGEKVFLECVQDMDHENMFWYRQDPGLGLRLIYFSYDVKMKEKGDIPEGYSVSREKKERFSLILESASTNQTSMYLCASSPTGGDYQPQHFGDGTRLSIL.

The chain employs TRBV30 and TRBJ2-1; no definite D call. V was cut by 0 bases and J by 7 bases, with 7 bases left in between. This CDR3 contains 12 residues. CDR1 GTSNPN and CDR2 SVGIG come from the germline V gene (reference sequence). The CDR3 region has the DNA TGTGCCTGGAGTGTATCCGGTAATGAGCAGTTCTTC. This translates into CAWSVSGNEQFF.

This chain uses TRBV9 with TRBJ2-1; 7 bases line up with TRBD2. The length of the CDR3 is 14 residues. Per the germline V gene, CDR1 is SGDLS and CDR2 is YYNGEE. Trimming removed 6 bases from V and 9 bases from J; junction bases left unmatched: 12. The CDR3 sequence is CASNSREGWSEQFF. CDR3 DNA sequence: TGTGCCAGCAATTCCAGGGAGGGGTGGAGTGAGCAGTTCTTC.